What follows describes a single T cell receptor (beta chain). These data come from a study of blood T cell repertoires in COVID-19. Study at large: Acute and convalescent COVID-19 specimens originated in the United States, Italy and Spain.

The assay was immunoSEQ multiplex PCR, and TCRdb's table has in-frame clones only and misses some. The sample consists of roughly 150,000 clones, more than 65% of them appearing once. Germline CDR1 GTSNPN, CDR2 SVGIG (reference sequence). J was trimmed by 5 bases and V by 4 bases; bases with no gene match: 6. The CDR3 is made up of 13 amino acids. The TCR originated in a woman aged 45-59 years in a cohort sampled during active or convalescent COVID-19. Sequenced sample: peripheral blood. The chain links TRBV30 to TRBJ1-1; 8 bases agree with TRBD1. The CDR3 loop is CAWNPDRGTEAFF. The CDR3 region has the DNA TGTGCCTGGAACCCCGACAGGGGTACTGAAGCTTTCTTT.